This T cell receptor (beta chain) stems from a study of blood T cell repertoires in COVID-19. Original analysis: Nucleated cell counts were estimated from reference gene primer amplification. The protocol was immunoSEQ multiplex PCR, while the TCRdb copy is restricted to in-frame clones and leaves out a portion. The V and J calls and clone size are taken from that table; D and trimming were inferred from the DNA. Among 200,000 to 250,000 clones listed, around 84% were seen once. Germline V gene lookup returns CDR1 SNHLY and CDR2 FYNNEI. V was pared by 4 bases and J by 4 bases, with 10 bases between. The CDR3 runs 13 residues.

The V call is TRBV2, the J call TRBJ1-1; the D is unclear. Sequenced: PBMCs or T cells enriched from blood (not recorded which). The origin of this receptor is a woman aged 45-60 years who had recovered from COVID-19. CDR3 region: CASSALEITEAFF. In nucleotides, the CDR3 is TGTGCCAGCAGTGCATTGGAGATCACTGAAGCTTTCTTT.